Described below is a single TCR beta chain sequence and its context. The data belong to a study of blood T cell repertoires in COVID-19. Looking at the study overall: Samples representing acute and convalescent COVID-19 were sourced from the United States, Italy and Spain.

Authors' methods: From reference gene primer amplification, estimates of nucleated cell counts were derived. The data were produced by immunoSEQ multiplex PCR, yet TCRdb's version contains in-frame clones alone and is incomplete. The V and J calls and clone size come from that table; D and trimming were worked out from the DNA. The repertoire holds some 120,000 clones, with around 78% as singletons. Losses at the gene ends were 2 bases for V and 4 bases for J; bases not matched to a gene: 6. This CDR3 spans 15 amino acids. CDR1 is MNHEY, CDR2 SVGAGI, per germline. The sequencing input was peripheral blood. This clonotype originated in a man aged 30 to 39 with acute or convalescent COVID-19. This chain uses TRBV6-5 with TRBJ1-2; the match to TRBD1 covers 8 bases. The CDR3 nucleotides are TGTGCCAGCAGTTACAAAGGACAGGGTGTCTATGGCTACACCTTC. It encodes CASSYKGQGVYGYTF.